The following is a TCR beta chain sequence with its context. The sample comes from a study of cytomegalovirus exposure and HLA in healthy donors. Profiling relied on immunoSEQ multiplex PCR, and the TCRdb table lists in-frame clones only, not all of them. This sample has about 260,000 clones, with 90% found just once. The source is a young woman in good health and CMV-seronegative. Material: PBMCs.

CDR3 region: CASSSGASTDTQYF. CDR3 DNA: TGTGCCAGCTCCTCTGGGGCCAGCACAGATACGCAGTATTTT. The gene calls are TRBV6-5 and TRBJ2-3; D is perhaps TRBD1 (5 bases). Germline V gene data show CDR1 as MNHEY and CDR2 as SVGAGI. V lost 8 bases, J lost 0 bases, and 12 bases lay in between. The CDR3 has 14 amino acids.